This T cell receptor beta chain originates from a study of monozygotic twins with inflammatory bowel disease. A remark on this clonotype: Its antigen is still unknown.

Donors gave over 2 ml of blood apiece. Findings and caveats of the study: Support for a single strong signal or clonotype associated with IBD was absent. It was in IBD patients that TCRbeta diversity (inverse Simpson) was lower than in healthy co-twins.

Template switching was used to attach UMIs, which incorporated a 6-nucleotide sample barcode. TCRdb reprocessed the 5' RACE reads; each CDR3 protein has one entry and no DNA is given. In total, the table holds about 380,000 distinct CDR3 sequences. The sequenced sample consisted of blood. The source of this sequence is a human donor with ulcerative colitis or Crohn's disease, or a healthy co-twin of an affected twin (not recorded which).

The CDR3 sequence is CASSPGGAKGYTF. The chain couples TRBV6-5 to TRBJ1-2; TCRdb gives TRBD1 as the D gene, but with no DNA this cannot be confirmed. CDR3 length equals 13 residues. Germline CDR1 and CDR2: MNHEY and SVGAGI.